This T cell receptor (beta chain) stems from a study of human versus mouse CDR3 diversity and MHC coevolution. Study-level information: Reportedly, immunoSEQ detects one in 200,000 T cells with minimized PCR bias. Study-wide results and limits: By iCHAO1, human TCR beta clonotypes numbered about 1.5 million, the most.

Cells were CD45RO-negative CD62L-positive naive CD4 T cells sorted from PBMCs. V shed 3 bases, J shed 1 base, and the junction held 1 base outside the gene matches. Germline CDR1 reads SGHTA; CDR2 reads FQGNSA. This CDR3 has 14 amino acids. The table came from immunoSEQ multiplex PCR; TCRdb's copy has only in-frame clones and leaves some out. The table shows about 81,000 clones, with roughly 93% occurring only once. As concerns this clone: What it binds is not known.

The sequenced sample consisted of naive CD4+ T cells from blood. The subset denotes: CD45RO-negative CD62L-positive naive CD4 T cells. The chain is built from TRBV7-2 and TRBJ2-7, with 9 nucleotides matching TRBD2. The receptor was isolated from a person between 25 and 70 years old in good health. Written as DNA, the CDR3 is TGTGCCAGCAGCTTGACTAGCGGTTCCTACGAGCAGTACTTC. Translating gives CASSLTSGSYEQYF.